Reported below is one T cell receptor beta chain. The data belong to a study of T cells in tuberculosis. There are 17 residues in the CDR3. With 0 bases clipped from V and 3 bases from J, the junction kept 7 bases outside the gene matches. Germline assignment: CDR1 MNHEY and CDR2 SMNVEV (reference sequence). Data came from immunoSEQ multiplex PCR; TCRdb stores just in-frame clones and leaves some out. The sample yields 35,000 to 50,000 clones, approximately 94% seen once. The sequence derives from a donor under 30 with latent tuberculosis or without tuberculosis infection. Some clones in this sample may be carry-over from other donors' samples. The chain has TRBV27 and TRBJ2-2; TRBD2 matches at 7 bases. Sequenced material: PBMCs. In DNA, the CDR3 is TGTGCCAGCAGTTTATCGAAAGGTCTAGCGGACACCGGGGAGCTGTTTTTT. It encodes CASSLSKGLADTGELFF.